The present TCR beta chain was sequenced within a study of CD8 T cells in ankylosing spondylitis (dated by TCRdb to the late 2010s). In the study overall: The study profiled T cell receptor beta repertoires in healthy donors and ankylosing spondylitis patients to find disease-linked TCR variants. The full study cohort comprised 25 or so ankylosing spondylitis patients and over a hundred healthy donors. Peripheral blood samples were taken, and synovial fluid was additionally collected from ankylosing spondylitis patients.

Study-wide conclusions, independent of this receptor: A CD8+ phenotype was shown by the disease-linked clones, which were found at relatively low frequencies in peripheral blood. A TCR beta motif made up of under ten highly homologous amino acid variants appeared to be characteristic of blood from ankylosing spondylitis patients. The disease-linked clones were reported as significantly enriched in matched synovial fluid samples from ankylosing spondylitis patients. Some TCR beta motif variants had previously been reported in synovial fluid and blood of reactive arthritis patients, which suggested common disease-initiation mechanisms.

These reads were obtained on an Illumina HiSeq 2500. Quantitative 5'-RACE with molecular barcodes was used to prepare TCR beta libraries. Processing in the source paper ran as follows. To identify disease-linked TCR variants, a new computational method was used, one built on a probabilistic model of VDJ rearrangement. Clones were called with MiXCR by TCRdb after fastp trimmed the public reads at Q25, and only in-frame beta chains were retained. Each entry is one CDR3 protein sequence, shown with its most common DNA and genes. The V and J calls were not made by the authors but by TCRdb's processing. The sample includes about 460,000 distinct CDR3 sequences, with over 4% observed a single time. Roughly 3.2% of the sample is in the top ten clones. This clonotype was seen at least ten times. The specificity of this receptor is unknown. Base-call qualities are not available, and no considerably larger clone is one nucleotide away.

Including the terminal cysteine and phenylalanine, the CDR3 comprises 15 residues. Only the CDR3 DNA is retained, 45 bases long and in frame from the first base. Looking up the germline V gene yields CDR1 WSHSY and CDR2 SAAADI. V loses 5 bases, J loses 0 bases, and the germline ends lie 14 bases apart. Rearrangement joined TRBV10-2 to TRBJ2-7; TRBD2 is a possible D gene, resting on 7 matching bases. The clonotype was recovered from a male donor with ankylosing spondylitis. Input material: blood, either unsorted or a sorted T cell fraction (not recorded which). The bases are TGCGCCAGCAGTCTTCTAGCGGACAGCTCCTACGAGCAGTACTTC. This gives the protein CASSLLADSSYEQYF.